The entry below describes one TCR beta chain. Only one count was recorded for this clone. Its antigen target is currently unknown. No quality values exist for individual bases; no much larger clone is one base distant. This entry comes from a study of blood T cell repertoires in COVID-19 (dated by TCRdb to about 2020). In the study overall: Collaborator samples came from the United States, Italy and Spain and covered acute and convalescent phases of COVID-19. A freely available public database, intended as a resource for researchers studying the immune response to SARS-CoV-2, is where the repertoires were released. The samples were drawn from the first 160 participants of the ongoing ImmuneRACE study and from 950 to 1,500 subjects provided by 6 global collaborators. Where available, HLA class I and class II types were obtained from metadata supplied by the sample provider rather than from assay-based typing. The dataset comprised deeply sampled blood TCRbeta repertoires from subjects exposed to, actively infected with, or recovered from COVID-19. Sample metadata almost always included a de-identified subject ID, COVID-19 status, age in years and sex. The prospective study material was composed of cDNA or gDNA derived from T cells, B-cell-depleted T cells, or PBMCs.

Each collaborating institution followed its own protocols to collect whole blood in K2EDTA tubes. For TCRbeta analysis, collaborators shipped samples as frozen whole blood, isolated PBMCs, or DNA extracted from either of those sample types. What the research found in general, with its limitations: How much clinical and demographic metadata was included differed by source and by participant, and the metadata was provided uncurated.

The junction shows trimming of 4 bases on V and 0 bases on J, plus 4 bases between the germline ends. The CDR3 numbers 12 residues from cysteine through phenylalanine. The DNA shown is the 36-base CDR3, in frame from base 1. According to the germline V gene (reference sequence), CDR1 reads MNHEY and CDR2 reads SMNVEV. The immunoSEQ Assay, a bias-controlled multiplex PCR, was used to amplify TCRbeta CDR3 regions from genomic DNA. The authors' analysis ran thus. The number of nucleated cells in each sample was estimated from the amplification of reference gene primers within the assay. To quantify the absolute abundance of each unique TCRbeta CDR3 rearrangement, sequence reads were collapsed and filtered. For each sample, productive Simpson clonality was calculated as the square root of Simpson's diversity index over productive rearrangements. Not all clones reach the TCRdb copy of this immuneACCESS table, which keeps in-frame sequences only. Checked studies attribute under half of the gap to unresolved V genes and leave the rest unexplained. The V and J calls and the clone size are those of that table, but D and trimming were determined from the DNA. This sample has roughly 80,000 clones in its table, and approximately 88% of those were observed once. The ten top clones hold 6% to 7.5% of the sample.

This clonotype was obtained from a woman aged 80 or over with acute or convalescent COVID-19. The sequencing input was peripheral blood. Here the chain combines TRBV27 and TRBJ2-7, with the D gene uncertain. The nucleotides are TGTGCCAGCAGTTCGGGCTCCTACGAGCAGTACTTC. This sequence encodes CASSSGSYEQYF.